One sample yielded the 21 T cell receptor beta chains listed below, sequenced in a study of regulatory T cells in long-lasting Graves disease. Construction of the TCR beta libraries employed iRepertoire HTBI primers in conjunction with Arm-PCR of CDR3 regions. TCRdb reprocessed the multiplex PCR reads via MiXCR and lists one record per CDR3 protein. Altogether 540,000 or so distinct CDR3 sequences are present, roughly 12% being singletons, with the ten largest covering more than 8.5%. Time point meaning: newly diagnosed GD, antithyroid drugs for less than 3 months. Researchers made the TCR library from RNA that was extracted from PBMCs. This same sample was also part of a study on T cells in Graves' hyperthyroidism and ophthalmopathy.

The starting material was peripheral blood mononuclear cells (PBMCs), obtained at new diagnosis, from a patient treated with antithyroid drugs. Source of these receptors: a man aged 25 to 40 with Graves disease.

This clonotype was recorded only once. The CDR3 sequence: CSATNLRSGRGQGEQYF. The CDR3 coding sequence is TGCAGTGCCACCAATTTGAGGTCGGGCAGGGGGCAAGGCGAGCAGTACTTC. V gene TRBV20-1 combines with J gene TRBJ2-7, with TRBD1 identical over 8 bases. There are 17 residues in the CDR3. After removal of 6 bases from V and 6 bases from J, the junction contained 22 bases not matched to a gene. Germline CDR1 is DFQATT and CDR2 is SNEGSKA (reference sequence).

V gene TRBV20-1 combines with J gene TRBJ1-1; D might be TRBD1 (5 bases). Germline CDR1 reads DFQATT; CDR2 reads SNEGSKA (reference sequence). The CDR3 is 14 residues long. With 5 bases removed from V and 3 bases from J, the gap between germline ends came to 16 bases. CDR3 DNA: TGCAGTGCTCGGCCCCCGGGACTCTACACTGAAGCTTTCTTT. It translates to CSARPPGLYTEAFF.

This clonotype was observed many times. The chain carries TRBV6-1 and TRBJ2-1; 11 bases line up with TRBD1. Germline V gene data show CDR1 as MNHNS and CDR2 as SASEGT. Trimming took 5 bases from V and 8 from J; bases not matched to a gene: 11. The CDR3 consists of 16 residues. In DNA form, the CDR3 reads TGTGCCAGCAGTCCCACCGGGACAGGGGGTAACTATGAGCAGTTCTTC. This encodes CASSPTGTGGNYEQFF.

This chain connects TRBV10-3 to TRBJ1-2, with D hard to call. CDR1 is ENHRY, CDR2 SYGVKD, per germline. CDR3 length: 14 amino acids. Trimming stripped 8 bases from V and 2 bases from J, with 15 bases between. This CDR3 reads CAICAAPVNYGYTF. CDR3 bases: TGTGCCATCTGCGCGGCTCCGGTCAACTATGGCTACACCTTC.

This clonotype was seen more than once but under ten times. V gene TRBV20-1 combines with J gene TRBJ2-1; 7 nucleotides agree with TRBD2. The CDR3 sequence is 13 residues long. Losses at the gene ends were 6 bases for V and 7 bases for J; bases not matched to a gene: 9. The germline CDR1 and CDR2 sequences are DFQATT and SNEGSKA (reference sequence). Here the CDR3 reads CSAPAGWGNEQFF. The CDR3 nucleotides are TGCAGTGCCCCAGCGGGGTGGGGGAATGAGCAGTTCTTC.

This clonotype appeared many times. The chain recombines TRBV5-1 with TRBJ2-7, with 9 bases lining up with TRBD1. This CDR3 spans 14 amino acids. Germline V CDR1 and CDR2: SGHRS, YFSETQ. V lost 0 bases and J lost 8; bases outside the gene matches: 6. CDR3 protein: CASSLEQGAGKQYF. DNA of the CDR3: TGCGCCAGCAGCTTGGAACAGGGGGCCGGTAAGCAGTACTTC.

This clonotype appeared many times. V is TRBV11-2 and J is TRBJ2-7; D gene ambiguous. Per the germline V gene, CDR1 is SGHAT and CDR2 is FQNNGV. This CDR3 contains 14 residues. V was cut by 5 bases and J by 2 bases, with 13 bases left in between. The CDR3 sequence: CASSVSLPTYEQYF. CDR3 DNA sequence: TGTGCCAGCAGCGTAAGCCTTCCCACCTACGAGCAGTACTTC.

This clonotype was counted only a few times. The rearrangement links TRBV20-1 to TRBJ2-7; TRBD1 matches 7 bases. Germline V CDR1 and CDR2: DFQATT, SNEGSKA (reference sequence). V gave up 6 bases and J gave up 2 bases; unmatched junction bases: 4. The CDR3 length is 12 residues. The CDR3 nucleotides read TGCAGTGCACCGACAGGGACCTACGAGCAGTACTTC. It yields the protein CSAPTGTYEQYF.

There are many counts of this clonotype. The genes are TRBV12-3 or TRBV12-4 and TRBJ2-1; 7 bases are a match to TRBD2. V gave up 7 bases and J gave up 9 bases; unmatched junction bases: 15. The CDR3 extends over 15 amino acids. The CDR3 DNA reads as TGTGCCAGCACCTATCTAGCGGAGCTAGAAGGTGAGCAGTTCTTC. This gives the protein CASTYLAELEGEQFF.

This clonotype was seen ten or more times. V and J are TRBV27 and TRBJ2-1, with D possibly being TRBD1 (5 bases). With 2 bases removed from V and 8 bases from J, the gap between germline ends came to 13 bases. The CDR3 has 14 residues. Germline lookup yields CDR1 MNHEY and CDR2 SMNVEV (reference sequence). The CDR3: CASSLIGVPHEQFF. In DNA form, the CDR3 reads TGTGCCAGCAGTTTAATAGGGGTTCCCCATGAGCAGTTCTTC.

This clonotype was counted at least ten times. The rearrangement joins TRBV2 to TRBJ2-3, with D maybe TRBD1 (7 bases). CDR1 and CDR2 (germline): SNHLY, FYNNEI. Trimming stripped 7 bases from V and 14 bases from J, with 25 bases between. The CDR3 has 14 residues. The CDR3 spells CASNRQGLEGWAYF. CDR3 DNA sequence: TGTGCCAGCAACCGACAGGGCCTGGAGGGTTGGGCGTATTTT.

This clonotype was seen repeatedly, ten times or more. The chain recombines TRBV24-1 with TRBJ2-1; 14 bases are a match to TRBD2. The CDR3 runs 18 residues. The V segment lost 3 bases and the J segment 4 bases; nucleotides outside the gene matches: 7. The germline V gene encodes CDR1 KGHDR and CDR2 SFDVKD. The CDR3 DNA sequence: TGTGCCACCAGTGATAGCGGGACTAGCGGGAGTTTTTACAATGAGCAGTTCTTC. This sequence encodes CATSDSGTSGSFYNEQFF.

This clonotype was seen only once. A much larger clone lies a single base off, so this may be a read error. The genes are TRBV5-6 and TRBJ2-5, with TRBD2 identical over 8 bases. The CDR3 spans 13 residues. Germline V CDR1 and CDR2: SGHDT, YYEEEE. Unmatched junction bases numbered 1, after V lost 6 bases and J lost 0 bases. As DNA, the CDR3 is TGTGCCAGCATACTAGCGGACCAAGAGACCCAGTACTTC. Its protein product is CASILADQETQYF.

This clonotype was recorded a few times. This chain links TRBV27 with TRBJ2-1, with 8 bases that match TRBD2. Per germline, CDR1 MNHEY and CDR2 SMNVEV (reference sequence). J gave up 8 bases and V 4 bases, and 13 bases lay outside the gene matches. The CDR3 totals 16 residues. The CDR3 reads CASSSYKGGTRDEQFF. The CDR3 DNA reads TGTGCCAGCAGTTCCTATAAGGGTGGGACTAGGGATGAGCAGTTCTTC.

This chain joins TRBV20-1 and TRBJ2-1, with a tentative D call TRBD2 (6 bases). Germline-derived CDR1 and CDR2 are DFQATT and SNEGSKA (reference sequence). V lost 1 base to trimming and J lost 8 bases, with 18 bases between them. The CDR3 extends over 15 amino acids. CDR3 nucleotide sequence: TGCAGTGCTAGAGCGTCCGGCGGGATGATGGATGAGCAGTTCTTC. This codes for CSARASGGMMDEQFF.

This clonotype was detected many times. The V and J genes are TRBV12-3 or TRBV12-4 and TRBJ2-3; tentatively, D is TRBD1 or TRBD2 (5 bases each). Trimming removed 3 bases at V and 5 bases at J, with 12 bases between. The CDR3 runs 14 residues. The CDR3 DNA sequence: TGTGCCAGCAGTTTTATATCGGGGCTAGATACGCAGTATTTT. Encoded protein: CASSFISGLDTQYF.

This clonotype was observed many times. One junction end disagrees with the germline gene, perhaps due to a read error. This sequence joins TRBV12-3 or TRBV12-4 and TRBJ2-2; 9 bases fit TRBD2. The CDR3 sequence is 15 residues long. The CDR3 sequence: CASSVAGANTGELFF. CDR3 nucleotide sequence: TGTGCCAGCAGTGTAGCGGGAGCGAACACCGGGGAGCTGTTTTTT.

With respect to this clonotype: With a much larger clone just one base away, this may be a read error. The chain recombines TRBV20-1 with TRBJ2-7; 7 nucleotides line up with TRBD2. Germline CDR1 and CDR2: DFQATT and SNEGSKA (reference sequence). The CDR3 is made up of 12 amino acids. The ends lost 5 bases at V and 2 bases at J; junction bases unmatched: 3. CDR3 sequence reads: CSAGGVAYEQYF. CDR3 nucleotides: TGCAGTGCTGGGGGGGTAGCCTACGAGCAGTACTTC.

The table lists this clonotype with a few counts. The chain is built from TRBV20-1 and TRBJ2-5; no firm D call. V lost 5 bases, J lost 1 base, and 17 bases lay in between. Germline-derived CDR1 and CDR2 are DFQATT and SNEGSKA (reference sequence). This CDR3 has 15 residues. DNA of the CDR3: TGCAGTGCTTCCCCGTCCGGAACCCTCCAAGAGACCCAGTACTTC. It translates to CSASPSGTLQETQYF.

This clonotype was recorded at least ten times. Mismatch with germline at one junction end may stem from a read error. The chain carries TRBV20-1 and TRBJ2-4; 7 bases align to TRBD1. The CDR3 spans 14 residues. The germline V gene has CDR1 DFQATT and CDR2 SNEGSKA (reference sequence). The CDR3, as DNA: TGCAGTGCTAGGACAGGGTTAGCCGAAAACATTCAGTACTTC. Translated: CSARTGLAENIQYF.

This clonotype was counted a few times. The CDR3 DNA follows: TGTGCCAGCAGTAACAGGGCCTCTGCAACTAATGAAAAACTGTTTTTT. It specifies CASSNRASATNEKLFF. The chain joins TRBV27 to TRBJ1-4, with D possibly TRBD1 on 6 matching bases. Per germline, CDR1 MNHEY and CDR2 SMNVEV (reference sequence). The CDR3 contains 16 residues. Trimming stripped 5 bases from V and 0 bases from J, with 13 bases between.